This T cell receptor beta chain came from a study of cytomegalovirus exposure and HLA in healthy donors. Concerning this clone: Its antigen remains unidentified.

The CDR3 has 14 residues. The germline V and J ends were trimmed by 7 bases and 4 bases, with 17 bases remaining between them. The germline V gene has CDR1 MNHEY and CDR2 SMNVEV (reference sequence). The donors were in the approximately 120-subject validation cohort, distinct from the roughly 600-subject first cohort. Study-wide findings and caveats: Subsequent analysis found a tendency for first-cohort TCR clusters to co-occur within the 110 or so validation repertoires. The investigators catalogued 150 to 200 TCR beta chains as cytomegalovirus-associated. Most TCR sequences were uncommon, yet certain public TCRs appeared in many donors.

Some clones are missing from TCRdb's copy, which holds only in-frame ones; the method was immunoSEQ multiplex PCR. The data contain around 200,000 clones, roughly 80% of them seen just once; the ten biggest clones take up approximately 3%. Sequencing was carried out using PBMCs. J is TRBJ2-7 and V is TRBV27, with D maybe TRBD2 (7 bases). The TCR was taken from a woman aged 18-35 years in good health and CMV-seropositive. CDR3 sequence (DNA): TGTGCCAGCACCATAGGGGGGGCGTCGTACGAGCAGTACTTC. Its translation: CASTIGGASYEQYF.